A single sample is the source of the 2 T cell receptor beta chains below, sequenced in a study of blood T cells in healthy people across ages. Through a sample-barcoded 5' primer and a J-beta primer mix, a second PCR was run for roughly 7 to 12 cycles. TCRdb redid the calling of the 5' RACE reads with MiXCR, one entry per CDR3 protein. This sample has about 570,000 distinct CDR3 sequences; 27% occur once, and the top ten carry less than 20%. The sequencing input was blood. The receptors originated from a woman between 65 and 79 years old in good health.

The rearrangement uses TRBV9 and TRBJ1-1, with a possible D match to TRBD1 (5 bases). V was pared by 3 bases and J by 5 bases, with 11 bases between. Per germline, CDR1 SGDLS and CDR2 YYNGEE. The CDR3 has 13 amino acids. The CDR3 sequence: CASSGGRWTEAFF. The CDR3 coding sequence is TGTGCCAGCAGCGGGGGACGTTGGACTGAAGCTTTCTTT.

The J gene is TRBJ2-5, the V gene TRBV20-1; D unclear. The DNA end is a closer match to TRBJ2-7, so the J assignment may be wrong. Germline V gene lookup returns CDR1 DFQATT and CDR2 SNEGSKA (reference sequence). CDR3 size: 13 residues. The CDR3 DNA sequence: TGCAGTGCTAGTTGGCAGCCGTTCTACGAGCAGTACTTC. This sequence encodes CSASWQPFYEQYF.